This TCR beta chain comes out of a study of cytomegalovirus exposure and HLA in healthy donors (dated by TCRdb to about 2017). Concerning the study at large: In an earlier analysis of several hundred of the donors, about 260 Gb of sequence data and 95 million to 130 million unique TCR beta sequences from about 190 million T cells were reported. An early release covering 500 to 750 HLA-typed donors comprised approximately 300 gigabases of sequencing data and approximately 80 million unique TCR sequences. Among the approximately 400 genotyped donors, approximately 76% belonged to the genetic ancestry cluster associated with self-reported Caucasian donors. The study was designed to test whether signatures of past pathogen exposure could be identified by cataloging public T cell receptors. Using immunosequencing, the study profiled T cell repertoires from 666 subjects and related those repertoires to cytomegalovirus serostatus. In addition to the first cohort of 666 subjects, a separate validation cohort of 130 or so different subjects was used. High-throughput TCR immunosequencing, statistical association of individual TCRs with disease status, and machine learning were combined to predict cytomegalovirus infection status. In a later analysis, previously published TCR beta repertoires from hundreds of donors were re-analyzed and high-resolution HLA genotyping was added so that TCR occurrence patterns could be studied. Rather than using new phenotypic data, the later analysis identified candidate immune exposures from TCR beta sequences and from how often those sequences occurred across donors. To decide whether each TCR beta V gene segment behaved as functional or pseudogenic, an earlier analysis of fewer than 750 of the donors relied on high-throughput TCR beta sequencing. Donor age, sex, ethnicity and CMV serostatus were compiled together with the repertoire data. In a later genetic analysis, genome-wide SNP genotypes for about three fifths of the 666 donors were used, and that subset was treated as a discovery cohort. Every discovery cohort repertoire had been produced on one sequencing platform. Class I and class II HLA loci were covered by the typing at four-digit resolution. Typing coverage differed by locus: A, B, C, DRB1 and DQB1 were typed in roughly 620-640 donors, DQA1 in about 510, DPA1 in 600 to 610, and DPB1 in around 440. Roughly five DR-DQ haplotypes were handled as single units for association and clustering because linkage in the cohort was strong. Among 398 genotyped donors of the cohort, an average of approximately 220,000 unique TCR beta nucleotide sequences was sequenced per donor, of which about 18% were non-productive. Results and caveats for the whole study, not just this receptor: In an earlier analysis of 450 to 750 of the donors, most TCR beta V segments appeared in productive rearrangements about 87% or about 30% of the time, broadly matching IMGT annotations. In a later analysis, HLA-associated TCR beta chains were found to be more clonally expanded and to have lower generation probabilities than equally common non-associated chains. The presence/absence analyses assumed that sequencing depth was roughly uniform across donors, and that assumption may not be true. Assigning TCR associations to individual alleles was difficult when HLA alleles, especially DR and DQ, strongly co-occurred. Linkage disequilibrium might explain the correlated functional status among segregating V segments, but an unknown experimental factor could not be ruled out. In a later analysis, TCR association rates were found to vary across HLA loci, with the most associated TCRs seen for DRB1 alleles and the fewest for HLA-C alleles. Most TCR sequences were seen in very few donors, while some public TCRs were found in many individuals. Because counts were too low, about 15 rarely observed V segments, including chromosome 9 orphons, were left out of the earlier analysis of 500 to 650 of the donors. The sequencing pipeline was judged likely to have produced a cluster of highly shared sequence variants as a technical artifact. A later analysis found that most CMV-associated TCR beta chains appeared HLA-restricted, with HLA associations seemingly driven largely by CMV exposure. Because some donors lacked HLA typing at each locus, the association tests relied only on the typed subset. V-gene and J-gene trimming of TCR beta chains was associated with a missense DCLRE1C variant in a later genetic analysis, and the association was replicated in an independent cohort. The only immune exposure information available for the cohort was CMV serostatus. A later genetic analysis reported fewer N-insertions in productive TCRs among donors in an Asian-associated ancestry cluster than the roughly 620-donor mean. Only TCR beta chains were sequenced in this cohort, and the absence of alpha or paired-chain data limited detectable features. Because the 87-base-pair reads could not distinguish some IMGT-functional V segments, including TRBV6-2 and TRBV6-3, those segments were excluded. In both the original and validation cohorts, the classifier was reported to diagnose cytomegalovirus status with high specificity and sensitivity. The study listed over 150 TCR beta chains as associated with cytomegalovirus. In vitro tests confirmed that a few of the cytomegalovirus-associated TCR beta chains recognize cytomegalovirus antigens. Specific HLA alleles were associated with roughly 16,000 TCR beta sequences at a false discovery rate of 0.05 in a later analysis. A further reported finding was that TCR beta sequences accurately predicted the HLA-A and HLA-B alleles for most subjects in the first cohort. It was suggested by the authors that the approach could potentially be generalized to other disease states and immunological phenotypes. Several of the top co-occurrence clusters appeared to be linked to parvovirus B19, influenza, CMV and Epstein-Barr virus, according to a later analysis.

The CDR3 contains 15 residues, cysteine and phenylalanine counted. Here the CDR3 DNA is all that survives: 45 bases in frame from base 1. For this chain, trimming is 7 bases at the V end and 3 bases at the J end, and the number of junction bases without a gene match is 5. Reading the germline V gene (reference sequence) gives CDR1 LNHDA and CDR2 SQIVND. The receptor library was made with the immunoSEQ multiplex PCR assay. A mixture of 60 forward primers for TCR Vbeta segments and 13 reverse primers for TCR Jbeta segments was used in the multiplex PCR. The CDR3 region of rearranged TCR beta genes was amplified from genomic DNA with a multiplex PCR assay. On the Illumina HiSeq System, the amplified TCR beta libraries were sequenced as 87-base-pair reads. The paper's processing steps were these. A later analysis counted approximately 74 million unique TCR beta chains across the 650 to 800 repertoires, and around 12 million of these chains were shared by at least two donors. To remove PCR and sequencing errors, raw reads were error-corrected and collapsed into unique sequences using a nearest-neighbor algorithm that merged closely related sequences. Alignment of CDR3 sequences to IMGT reference sequences was used to assign V, D and J gene segments. For a sequence to be retained, a match of at least six nucleotides to both a V gene segment and a J gene segment was required. Rearrangements were called productive when the CDR3 lacked stop codons and stayed in frame with V and J; all others were non-productive. Following IMGT convention, CDR3 was defined as the stretch from the second conserved V-encoded cysteine up to the conserved J-encoded phenylalanine. The earlier analysis of about 530 of the donors excluded any sequence lacking an unambiguous match to a single V gene segment. In an earlier analysis of 587 of the donors, a V segment was called functional when productive rearrangements were above 56.7%, and segregating when the standard deviation between donors exceeded 5%. To diagnose cytomegalovirus status from the catalog of TCR beta chain sequences, a statistical classification framework was built. In a later analysis, V and J genes were assigned by comparing TCR nucleotide sequences against IMGT/GENE-DB human TR gene sequences. Using the TCRdist pipeline, a later analysis assigned CDR3 sequences along with most-parsimonious VDJ recombination scenarios. A later analysis defined each TCR beta chain by its CDR3 amino acid sequence plus V-gene family, and excluded reads lacking a unique V-gene family. In a later analysis, some 600 highly shared, low-generation-probability nucleotide sequences were removed to address suspected cross-contamination and a sequencing artifact. In a later analysis, a clonal expansion index for each public chain was calculated from normalized within-repertoire ranks of inferred template counts. Generation probabilities in a later analysis came from a VDJ recombination model fitted to out-of-frame rearrangements, and those results were checked against IGoR. In a later analysis, hypergeometric tests were used to score TCR-TCR, TCR-HLA and TCR-CMV co-occurrence, with a repertoire-size bias correction applied to TCR pairs. False discovery rates were estimated in a later analysis by permuting HLA or CMV assignments 20 times. In a later analysis, co-occurring TCRs were grouped using DBSCAN, with TCRdist sequence similarity added in when clustering inside HLA-allele-positive subsets. Repertoires with fewer than 30,000 or more than 120,000 public chains were left out of co-occurrence clustering, as were about 5 repertoires with anomalous nucleotide sharing. TCRdb carries this immuneACCESS record with in-frame sequences only. Its versions omit some clonotypes, under half of them owing to an unresolved V gene in the studies checked, with the rest unexplained. That table is the source of V, J and clone size, and D and trimming were worked out from the DNA. For this sample there are fewer than 250,000 clones; about nine tenths appear just once. The ten top clones hold about 1% of the sample.

The cohort consisted of 600 to 750 healthy bone marrow donors. At the time of sampling, every cohort member was nominally healthy, though immune exposures that went unrecorded were likely present. The donor was CMV seronegative and belonged to the group of 352 seronegative cohort members. Every donor gave a peripheral blood sample, and the peripheral blood mononuclear cells from that sample were used for TCR beta sequencing. Genomic DNA was extracted from the blood cell samples with the Qiagen DNeasy Blood Extraction Kit. In the case of this clone: Its cognate antigen has yet to be identified. No qualities accompany the bases; no much larger clone lies one base away.

The sequence came from a boy younger than 10 in good health and CMV-seronegative. The sequencing input was PBMCs. Rearrangement joined TRBV19 to TRBJ2-1, and TRBD2 aligns with 11 junction nucleotides. Read as DNA, the sequence is TGTGCCAGTACCCCAACTAGCGGGAGCTACAATGAGCAGTTCTTC. Its translation is CASTPTSGSYNEQFF. Full variable domain (CDR3 extended with the reference TRBV19 and TRBJ2-1 proteins): DGGITQSPKYLFRKEGQNVTLSCEQNLNHDAMYWYRQDPGQGLRLIYYSQIVNDFQKGDIAEGYSVSREKKESFPLTVTSAQKNPTAFYLCASTPTSGSYNEQFFGPGTRLTVL.